Below, 16 T cell receptor beta chains from the same sample are listed, as sequenced in a study of blood T cells in healthy people across ages. Through a sample-barcoded 5' primer and a J-beta primer mix, a second PCR was run for roughly 6 to 12 cycles. TCRdb used MiXCR to reprocess the 5' RACE reads, holding one entry per CDR3 protein. Altogether about 1.4 million distinct CDR3 sequences are present, approximately 59% being singletons, with the ten largest covering 6.5% to 8.5%. The sample comprised blood. The receptors were sampled from a young man in good health.

This clonotype came up a few times. The chain links TRBV20-1 to TRBJ2-1, with 10 bases lining up with TRBD2. The CDR3 has 14 amino acids. The V gene's germline CDR1 is DFQATT and CDR2 SNEGSKA (reference sequence). J was trimmed by 8 bases and V by 3 bases; bases with no gene match: 7. CDR3 in DNA: TGCAGTGCTAGTTCTAGCGGGAGCACCGATGAGCAGTTCTTC. Translating gives CSASSSGSTDEQFF.

This clonotype has only a few counts. This chain links TRBV29-1 with TRBJ2-1; D is uncertain. Germline lookup yields CDR1 SQVTM and CDR2 ANQGSEA. V lost 7 bases to trimming and J lost 2 bases, with 12 bases between them. The CDR3 runs to 13 residues. For the CDR3, the DNA is TGCAGCGCCCAACACTCAACCTACAATGAGCAGTTCTTC. It specifies CSAQHSTYNEQFF.

The V and J genes are TRBV6-5 and TRBJ2-5; a weak D match, TRBD2 (6 bases). Matching the DNA end better, TRBJ2-7 makes the J call doubtful. In germline, CDR1 is MNHEY, CDR2 SVGAGI. This CDR3 is 15 amino acids long. The CDR3, as DNA: TGTGCCAGCAGTTACGTGGGTGGGGGGAACTACGAGCAGTACTTC. Its protein product is CASSYVGGGNYEQYF.

The genes are TRBV20-1 and TRBJ2-4, with 7 bases matching TRBD1. The DNA end lines up better with TRBJ2-7; the J call may be wrong. The CDR3 sequence is 13 residues long. CDR1 and CDR2 (germline): DFQATT, SNEGSKA (reference sequence). The CDR3 protein is CSASGQVPYEQYF. CDR3 nucleotides: TGCAGTGCTAGCGGACAGGTCCCCTACGAGCAGTACTTC.

CDR3 protein: CASSQQEWGQPQHF. CDR3 nucleotides: TGCGCCAGCAGCCAACAGGAGTGGGGTCAGCCCCAGCATTTT. The rearrangement uses TRBV4-1 and TRBJ1-5; D gene ambiguous. Germline CDR1 MGHRA, CDR2 YSYEKL. Trimming took 2 bases from V and 6 from J, leaving 11 bases between them. The CDR3 is 14 amino acids.

The V call is TRBV21-1, the J call TRBJ1-2; TRBD1 reflects the table's D call only, with no check against the DNA. TRBV21-1 is recorded as a pseudogene. The CDR3 is 12 residues long. CDR3 sequence reads: CANLQGIRGYTF. The DNA for the CDR3 is TGTGCCAATCTACAGGGCATCCGCGGCTACACCTTC.

The V and J genes are TRBV20-1 and TRBJ1-6, with 7 bases matching TRBD1. Trimming removed 2 bases from V and 2 bases from J; junction bases left unmatched: 6. The CDR3 has 16 residues. CDR1 DFQATT and CDR2 SNEGSKA come from the germline V gene (reference sequence). The CDR3 sequence is CSARREGGAYNSPLHF. CDR3 DNA: TGCAGTGCTAGACGGGAAGGGGGCGCCTATAATTCACCCCTCCACTTT.

This chain links TRBV20-1 with TRBJ2-3; tentatively, D is TRBD2 (5 bases). Germline loops: CDR1 DFQATT, CDR2 SNEGSKA (reference sequence). The V end was cut by 4 bases, the J end by 7 bases, with 15 bases between. The CDR3 contains 13 residues. The CDR3 DNA sequence: TGCAGTGCTATAGGGATGGACTGGAATACGCAGTATTTT. Amino acid sequence: CSAIGMDWNTQYF.

The V call is TRBV6-5, the J call TRBJ2-4; D remains unclear. V was cut by 7 bases and J by 2 bases, with 18 bases left in between. This CDR3 is 16 amino acids long. Germline CDR1 is MNHEY and CDR2 is SVGAGI. For the CDR3, the DNA is TGTGCCAGCACCCCCAATATGGCGCTCTCCAAAAACATTCAGTACTTC. Translation: CASTPNMALSKNIQYF.

The sample holds a few counts of this clonotype. This sequence joins TRBV6-5 and TRBJ2-7; TRBD1 might be the D (6 bases). This CDR3 region has 12 residues. Per the germline V gene, CDR1 is MNHEY and CDR2 is SVGAGI. Trimming removed 10 bases from V and 6 bases from J, with 16 bases in between. The CDR3 DNA follows: TGTGCCAAGCCCAACCCGACAGGCGAGCAGTACTTC. Its translation: CAKPNPTGEQYF.

The genes are TRBV6-1 and TRBJ2-3, with TRBD2 matching over 9 bases. J was trimmed by 3 bases and V by 6 bases; bases with no gene match: 16. This CDR3 is 18 amino acids long. Germline-derived CDR1 and CDR2 are MNHNS and SASEGT. Here the CDR3 reads CASSSAPLAGGPTDTQYF. The CDR3 region has the DNA TGTGCCAGCAGCTCCGCCCCTCTGGCGGGGGGGCCGACAGATACGCAGTATTTT.

The chain is built from TRBV18 and TRBJ1-4; D is perhaps TRBD1 (5 bases). CDR1 is KGHSH, CDR2 LQKENI, per germline. The CDR3 is 13 residues long. V lost 3 bases, J lost 5 bases, and 7 bases lay in between. The CDR3 reads CASSPTANEKLFF. The CDR3 nucleotides are TGTGCCAGCTCACCGACAGCGAATGAAAAACTGTTTTTT.

This clonotype was seen a single time. The CDR3 region has the DNA TGTGCCAGCAGTTACTCCCTGGACAGGGATGCCTACAATGAGCAGTTCTTC. Translated, it gives CASSYSLDRDAYNEQFF. V gene TRBV6-6 combines with J gene TRBJ2-1, with 8 positions matching TRBD1. Trimming cost V 0 bases and J 2 bases; bases outside gene matches: 6. The CDR3 runs to 17 residues. Germline CDR1 and CDR2: MNHNY and SVGAGI (reference sequence).

This clonotype was seen a handful of times. V usage is TRBV5-1 and J usage is TRBJ1-2; no definite D call. V gave up 1 base and J gave up 6 bases, with 7 bases separating them. Germline V gene data show CDR1 as SGHRS and CDR2 as YFSETQ. The CDR3 contains 12 residues. DNA for the CDR3: TGCGCCAGCAGCTTGAGGTCGGATGGCTACACCTTC. Protein product: CASSLRSDGYTF. The complete variable domain, with remaining parts taken from reference TRBV5-1 and TRBJ1-2, reads KAGVTQTPRYLIKTRGQQVTLSCSPISGHRSVSWYQQTPGQGLQFLFEYFSETQRNKGNFPGRFSGRQFSNSRSEMNVSTLELGDSALYLCASSLRSDGYTFGSGTRLTVV.

This rearrangement joins TRBV25-1 to TRBJ1-5; no clear D gene. Germline assignment: CDR1 MGHDK and CDR2 SYGVNS. V gave up 4 bases and J gave up 0 bases, with 13 bases separating them. CDR3 size: 16 residues. CDR3: CASSADPDSSNQPQHF. The CDR3 region has the DNA TGTGCCAGCAGTGCTGATCCGGACTCTAGCAATCAGCCCCAGCATTTT.

V is TRBV12-3 or TRBV12-4 and J is TRBJ2-7; D possibly corresponds to TRBD1 (6 bases). The V end was cut by 7 bases, the J end by 7 bases, with 20 bases between. The length of the CDR3 is 14 residues. CDR3 nucleotides: TGTGCCAGCATTAGGGCAGGGGAATACAATGAGCAGTACTTC. Amino acid sequence: CASIRAGEYNEQYF.